These 20 T cell receptor beta chains came from one sample sequenced in a study of graft-versus-host responses after intestinal transplantation. Measured with immunoSEQ multiplex PCR; TCRdb has only the in-frame clones, and not every one. The data contain 11,000 to 15,000 clones, around 94% of them singletons. The sample consisted of PBMCs, taken 9 days after transplant. These TCRs come from a human patient who received an intestinal transplant, so some T cells may come from the graft donor.

The chain uses TRBV15 and TRBJ2-3; 9 nucleotides align to TRBD2. Germline lookup yields CDR1 LNHNV and CDR2 YYDKDF (reference sequence). This CDR3 spans 16 amino acids. The V gene end was trimmed by 0 bases and the J gene end by 6 bases; junction bases not matched to a gene: 7. CDR3 in amino acids: CATSRDSSGMQDTQYF. The CDR3 DNA sequence: TGTGCCACCAGCAGAGATTCTAGCGGGATGCAGGATACGCAGTATTTT.

CDR3 in DNA: TGTGCCTGGAGTGTACGTTTTTCGGGGTTGGTCAAAAACATTCAGTACTTC. This encodes CAWSVRFSGLVKNIQYF. The chain couples TRBV30 to TRBJ2-4; a weak D match, TRBD2 (5 bases). This CDR3 contains 17 residues. Trimming took 0 bases from V and 3 from J, leaving 18 bases between them. Germline V lookup: CDR1 GTSNPN, CDR2 SVGIG (reference sequence).

A note on this clone: Other DNA sequences in the same sample also yield this CDR3. This rearrangement joins TRBV5-6 to TRBJ2-1, with 7 nucleotides matching TRBD2. Germline V gene data show CDR1 as SGHDT and CDR2 as YYEEEE. The CDR3 spans 12 residues. J gave up 11 bases and V 4 bases, and 6 bases lay outside the gene matches. CDR3 nucleotides: TGTGCCAGCAGCATGGGGGGGGGAAAGCAGTTCTTC. Translating it yields CASSMGGGKQFF. Full variable domain (rest looked up from reference TRBV5-6 and TRBJ2-1): DAGVTQSPTHLIKTRGQQVTLRCSPKSGHDTVSWYQQALGQGPQFIFQYYEEEERQRGNFPDRFSGHQFPNYSSELNVNALLLGDSALYLCASSMGGGKQFFGPGTRLTVL.

The CDR3 DNA sequence: TGTGCCAGCAGTCCCAGGGAGAATCAGCCCCAGCATTTT. It specifies CASSPRENQPQHF. The chain couples TRBV6-6 to TRBJ1-5; weak D call: TRBD1 (5 bases). Trimming removed 5 bases at V and 4 bases at J, with 9 bases between. CDR1 and CDR2 (germline): MNHNY, SVGAGI (reference sequence). The CDR3 runs to 13 residues.

V is TRBV30 and J is TRBJ2-7; 8 nucleotides agree with TRBD2. The V segment lost 3 bases and the J segment 4 bases; nucleotides outside the gene matches: 8. Germline-derived CDR1 and CDR2 are GTSNPN and SVGIG (reference sequence). The CDR3 has 14 amino acids. CDR3: CAWRSGSGYYEQYF. The CDR3 bases are TGTGCCTGGAGAAGCGGGAGTGGGTATTACGAGCAGTACTTC.

CDR3 in DNA: TGCGCCAGCAGTAGACTAGCGGGAGCCCCCTCCTACGAGCAGTACTTC. Encoded protein: CASSRLAGAPSYEQYF. The chain recombines TRBV10-2 with TRBJ2-7; 12 bases map to TRBD2. With 5 bases clipped from V and 0 bases from J, the junction kept 5 bases outside the gene matches. CDR1 is WSHSY and CDR2 is SAAADI in the germline V gene. The CDR3 runs 16 residues.

This chain joins TRBV11-2 and TRBJ2-3, with 7 nucleotides matching TRBD1. CDR3 length: 14 amino acids. CDR1 SGHAT and CDR2 FQNNGV come from the germline V gene. After removal of 3 bases from V and 2 bases from J, the junction contained 2 bases not matched to a gene. CDR3 residues: CASSFDRATDTQYF. The CDR3 DNA follows: TGTGCCAGCAGCTTCGACAGGGCCACAGATACGCAGTATTTT.

This sequence joins TRBV9 and TRBJ2-1; 7 bases fit TRBD2. Germline V gene sequence: CDR1 SGDLS, CDR2 YYNGEE. The V segment lost 4 bases and the J segment 0 bases; nucleotides outside the gene matches: 7. This CDR3 is 16 amino acids long. The CDR3 DNA reads TGTGCCAGCAGCACCGCAGCGGGAAGCTCCTACAATGAGCAGTTCTTC. Protein sequence: CASSTAAGSSYNEQFF.

This chain joins TRBV9 and TRBJ2-1; tentative D call: TRBD1 (5 bases). V was cut by 3 bases and J by 6 bases, with 19 bases left in between. Per germline, CDR1 SGDLS and CDR2 YYNGEE. This CDR3 comprises 16 residues. The CDR3 coding sequence is TGTGCCAGCAGCGACCCTGGGGCCTCCGGTGCCAATGAGCAGTTCTTC. Translating gives CASSDPGASGANEQFF. Together with reference TRBV9 and TRBJ2-1, the CDR3 gives the full variable domain: DSGVTQTPKHLITATGQRVTLRCSPRSGDLSVYWYQQSLDQGLQFLIQYYNGEERAKGNILERFSAQQFPDLHSELNLSSLELGDSALYFCASSDPGASGANEQFFGPGTRLTVL.

The rearrangement joins TRBV5-6 to TRBJ2-1, with D hard to call. V lost 0 bases and J lost 0, with 10 bases in between. The germline CDR1 and CDR2 sequences are SGHDT and YYEEEE. The CDR3 loop spans 16 amino acids. Here the CDR3 reads CASSLAGFSSYNEQFF. The CDR3 DNA reads as TGTGCCAGCAGCTTGGCCGGTTTTAGCTCCTACAATGAGCAGTTCTTC. The full variable domain, with the rest looked up from reference TRBV5-6 and TRBJ2-1, is DAGVTQSPTHLIKTRGQQVTLRCSPKSGHDTVSWYQQALGQGPQFIFQYYEEEERQRGNFPDRFSGHQFPNYSSELNVNALLLGDSALYLCASSLAGFSSYNEQFFGPGTRLTVL.

The chain uses TRBV28 and TRBJ1-5, with D unresolved. Per germline, CDR1 MDHEN and CDR2 SYDVKM. The CDR3 spans 12 residues. Trimming removed 3 bases at V and 7 bases at J, with 7 bases between. The CDR3 here is CASSFGVQPQHF. CDR3 DNA sequence: TGTGCCAGCAGTTTCGGGGTACAGCCCCAGCATTTT.

This chain links TRBV5-6 with TRBJ2-7; D is ambiguous. The CDR3 has 15 residues. The V end lost 0 bases, the J end lost 0 bases, and 10 bases lay between the germline ends. Germline CDR1 and CDR2: SGHDT and YYEEEE. CDR3 protein: CASSLAPAFSYEQYF. The CDR3, as DNA: TGTGCCAGCAGCTTGGCGCCAGCCTTCTCCTACGAGCAGTACTTC.

The chain carries TRBV28 and TRBJ2-5; D might be TRBD1 (5 bases). The J call is in doubt because the DNA end fits TRBJ2-7 better. This CDR3 has 15 residues. Germline V CDR1 and CDR2: MDHEN, SYDVKM. CDR3 amino acids: CASSRTGRLSYEQYF. CDR3 coding DNA: TGTGCCAGCAGTCGCACAGGCAGACTTTCCTACGAGCAGTACTTC.

The J gene is TRBJ2-7, the V gene TRBV11-2; 7 bases align to TRBD2. The CDR3 loop spans 14 amino acids. The J segment lost 2 bases and the V segment lost 5 bases, leaving 6 bases of the junction unmatched. Germline CDR1 SGHAT, CDR2 FQNNGV. The CDR3 spells CASSPGLVTYEQYF. CDR3 bases: TGTGCCAGCAGCCCAGGACTAGTTACCTACGAGCAGTACTTC.

The rearrangement links TRBV5-6 to TRBJ2-7; 7 nucleotides line up with TRBD2. The germline V gene has CDR1 SGHDT and CDR2 YYEEEE. V lost 4 bases and J lost 2; bases outside the gene matches: 6. The CDR3 loop spans 14 amino acids. The CDR3 protein is CASSPSGRAYEQYF. The CDR3 region has the DNA TGTGCCAGCAGCCCTAGCGGTCGGGCCTACGAGCAGTACTTC.

This chain links TRBV27 with TRBJ1-2; weak D call: TRBD1 (6 bases). CDR1 MNHEY and CDR2 SMNVEV come from the germline V gene (reference sequence). The CDR3 consists of 12 residues. V lost 5 bases and J lost 6, with 10 bases in between. The CDR3 is CASSGSGDGYTF. The CDR3 DNA sequence: TGTGCCAGCAGTGGGTCAGGGGATGGCTACACCTTC.

The chain employs TRBV13 and TRBJ2-1; possible D gene TRBD2, 6 bases. This CDR3 has 11 amino acids. The V and J ends lost 5 bases and 12 bases respectively, with 11 bases between them. Germline lookup yields CDR1 PRHDT and CDR2 FYEKMQ (reference sequence). As DNA, the CDR3 is TGTGCCAGCAGCCGCCGGGAGACGCAGTTCTTC. It specifies CASSRRETQFF.

The chain carries TRBV27 and TRBJ2-1; 10 nucleotides align to TRBD2. The CDR3 length is 14 residues. From germline, CDR1 is MNHEY and CDR2 SMNVEV (reference sequence). V lost 2 bases, J lost 7 bases, and 2 bases stayed unmatched. The CDR3, as DNA: TGTGCCAGCAGTTTAAGAGCGGGAGGGAATGAGCAGTTCTTC. This encodes CASSLRAGGNEQFF.

The CDR3: CASSPGRLLLKYNEQFF. CDR3 sequence (DNA): TGTGCCAGCAGCCCAGGGAGGCTACTCCTAAAGTACAATGAGCAGTTCTTC. This chain links TRBV7-3 with TRBJ2-1, with D possibly TRBD2 on 6 matching bases. Germline-derived CDR1 and CDR2 are SGHTA and FQGTGA. The CDR3 covers 17 residues. Between the trimmed V and J ends, which lost 5 bases and 4 bases, there was a span of 21 bases.

This rearrangement joins TRBV30 to TRBJ2-5; the match to TRBD2 covers 7 bases. This CDR3 has 15 residues. Germline CDR1 reads GTSNPN; CDR2 reads SVGIG (reference sequence). The junction had 13 bases not matched to a gene; V was cut back by 4 bases and J by 5 bases. DNA for the CDR3: TGTGCCTGGATATTCGGGGGAGGGCTCGGTGAGACCCAGTACTTC. Translating it yields CAWIFGGGLGETQYF.